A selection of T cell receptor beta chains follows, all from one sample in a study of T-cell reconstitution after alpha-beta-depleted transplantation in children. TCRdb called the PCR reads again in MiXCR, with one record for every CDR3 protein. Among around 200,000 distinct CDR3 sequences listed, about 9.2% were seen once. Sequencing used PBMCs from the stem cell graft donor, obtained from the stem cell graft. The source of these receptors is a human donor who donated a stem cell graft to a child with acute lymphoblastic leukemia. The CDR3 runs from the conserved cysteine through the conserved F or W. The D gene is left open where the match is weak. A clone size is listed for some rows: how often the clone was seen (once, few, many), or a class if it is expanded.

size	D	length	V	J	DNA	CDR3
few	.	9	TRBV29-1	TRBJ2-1	TGCACGGGAAACAATGAGCAGTTCTTC	CTGNNEQFF
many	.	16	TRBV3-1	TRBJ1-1	TGTGCCAGCAGCCAAGATTTGGGGGTGCCCAGCACTGAAGCTTTCTTT	CASSQDLGVPSTEAFF
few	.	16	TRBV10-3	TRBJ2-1	TGTGCCATCAGTGATAGAGGAGACAGGTCCTACAATGAGCAGTTCTTC	CAISDRGDRSYNEQFF
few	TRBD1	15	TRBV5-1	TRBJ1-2	TGCGCCAGCAGCTTGGTACCGGGACAGGGCTATGGCTACACCTTC	CASSLVPGQGYGYTF
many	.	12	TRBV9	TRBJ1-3	TGTGCCAGCAGTTCCGGGATCAACACCATATATTTT	CASSSGINTIYF
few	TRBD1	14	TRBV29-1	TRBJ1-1	TGCAGCGTGGGAACAGGGGGCAGTAGCGCTGAAGCTTTCTTT	CSVGTGGSSAEAFF
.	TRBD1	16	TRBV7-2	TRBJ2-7	TGTGCCAGCAGCCCCAGAGGCGGACAGGCGACCTACGAGCAGTACTTC	CASSPRGGQATYEQYF
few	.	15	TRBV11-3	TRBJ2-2	TGTGCCAGCAGCTCGCGGACACGTAACACCGGGGAGCTGTTTTTT	CASSSRTRNTGELFF
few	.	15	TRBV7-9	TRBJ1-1	TGTGCCAGCAGCTTAGACGGCAGGGAGGACAATGAAGCTTTCTTT	CASSLDGREDNEAFF
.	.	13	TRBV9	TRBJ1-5	TGTGCCAGCAGCGTAGGGATCAGGGGAGCCCAGCATTTT	CASSVGIRGAQHF
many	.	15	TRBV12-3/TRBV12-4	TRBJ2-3	TGTGCCAGCAGTTTACTGGCGATATGGACAGATACGCAGTATTTT	CASSLLAIWTDTQYF
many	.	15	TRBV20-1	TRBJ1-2	TGCAGTGCTAGCGCAGCAGACCCGGCGGGGCCTGGCTACACCTTC	CSASAADPAGPGYTF
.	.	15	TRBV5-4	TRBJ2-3	TGTGCCAGCAGCTTGGGAGGGGCGGTTTCCGATACGCAGTATTTT	CASSLGGAVSDTQYF